The next 12 T cell receptor beta chains were all read from a single sample in a study of T cell repertoires in cytomegalovirus infection. Each CDR3 protein gets one entry after TCRdb re-called the reads with MiXCR. Of more than 650,000 distinct CDR3 sequences in the sample, roughly a third were seen once. The sequenced material came from PBMCs. These receptors were obtained from a human donor in good health (CMV status not recorded). Some clones in this sample may be carry-over from other donors' samples.

This clonotype has more than one count but fewer than ten. This chain links TRBV6-1 with TRBJ1-6; D unresolved. Trimming took off 0 bases at V and 7 bases at J, with 10 bases between the two ends. The CDR3 has 15 amino acids. Germline CDR1 is MNHNS and CDR2 is SASEGT. The CDR3: CASSEAGRSNSPLHF. Written as DNA, the CDR3 is TGTGCCAGCAGTGAAGCCGGCCGGTCAAATTCACCCCTCCACTTT.

The V and J genes are TRBV7-6 and TRBJ1-4; D perhaps matches TRBD1 (6 bases). The CDR3 totals 17 residues. V lost 2 bases to trimming and J lost 5 bases, with 18 bases between them. Germline V gene lookup returns CDR1 SGHVS and CDR2 FNYEAQ. Here the CDR3 reads CASSLRDISGRNEKLFF. For the CDR3, the DNA is TGTGCCAGCAGCTTAAGGGACATAAGTGGGCGAAATGAAAAACTGTTTTTT.

In its sample, this clonotype was seen a few times. The genes are TRBV4-2 and TRBJ2-1; 11 bases map to TRBD2. There are 19 residues in the CDR3. Per the germline V gene, CDR1 is LGHNA and CDR2 is YNFKEQ. Germline trimming cut 5 bases from V and 3 bases from J; bases unmatched to any gene: 15. CDR3 region: CASSFTTLAGEKVYNEQFF. DNA for the CDR3: TGTGCCAGCAGCTTTACGACACTAGCGGGAGAGAAAGTCTACAATGAGCAGTTCTTC.

V and J are TRBV7-2 and TRBJ2-3, with 7 positions matching TRBD2. The V segment lost 5 bases and the J segment 5 bases; nucleotides outside the gene matches: 4. In germline, CDR1 is SGHTA, CDR2 FQGNSA. The CDR3 consists of 13 residues. CDR3 DNA: TGTGCCAGCAGCCATGGGGGGGGAGATACGCAGTATTTT. This codes for CASSHGGGDTQYF.

This clonotype has just a few counts. The gene calls are TRBV5-4 and TRBJ1-5, with D uncertain. The germline V and J ends were trimmed by 3 bases and 0 bases, with 13 bases remaining between them. This CDR3 has 16 residues. Germline V gene data show CDR1 as SGHNT and CDR2 as YYREEE (reference sequence). The CDR3 region is CASSSEGSSSNQPQHF. The CDR3 DNA follows: TGTGCCAGCAGCTCAGAGGGATCGAGTAGCAATCAGCCCCAGCATTTT.

The J gene is TRBJ1-1, the V gene TRBV19, with D tentatively TRBD1 (5 bases). This CDR3 has 14 amino acids. Germline V gene sequence: CDR1 LNHDA, CDR2 SQIVND (reference sequence). V dropped 5 bases and J dropped 1 base, with 11 bases sitting between them. CDR3 DNA sequence: TGTGCCAGTAGTGGGGCTCTTTGGAACACTGAAGCTTTCTTT. It encodes CASSGALWNTEAFF.

The chain employs TRBV19 and TRBJ2-7; D may be TRBD1 or TRBD2 (5 bases each). Deletions cut 7 bases from V and 2 bases from J, with 21 bases between. The CDR3 runs 16 residues. Germline lookup yields CDR1 LNHDA and CDR2 SQIVND (reference sequence). In nucleotides, the CDR3 is TGTGCCAGTAACCCGGGACCGTTCCCAAGCCCCTACGAGCAGTACTTC. Translated, it gives CASNPGPFPSPYEQYF.

About this clonotype: A read error is likely, as this CDR3 ends without the conserved phenylalanine or tryptophan. The rearrangement joins TRBV7-3 to TRBJ2-3, with D perhaps matching TRBD1 or TRBD2 (6 bases each). Trimming pared 1 base from V and 3 bases from J, leaving 11 bases between. This CDR3 contains 15 residues. In germline, CDR1 is SGHTA, CDR2 FQGTGA. The CDR3 loop is CASSLRGGRTDTQYL. DNA of the CDR3: TGTGCCAGCAGCTTAAGAGGGGGGCGTACAGATACGCAGTATTTG.

A few counts support this clonotype. The chain carries TRBV5-4 and TRBJ2-1; TRBD2 matches at 10 bases. V was clipped by 5 bases and J by 12 bases; unmatched bases: 8. The CDR3 is made up of 13 amino acids. CDR1 is SGHNT and CDR2 is YYREEE in the germline V gene (reference sequence). CDR3 nucleotides: TGTGCCAGCAGAGCCGGGACTAGCGTCGGGCAGTTCTTC. Its protein is CASRAGTSVGQFF.

V is TRBV27 and J is TRBJ2-3; 11 bases agree with TRBD2. Per germline, CDR1 MNHEY and CDR2 SMNVEV (reference sequence). V shed 3 bases and J 0 bases; nucleotides not matched to a gene: 8. This CDR3 has 18 residues. CDR3 in DNA: TGTGCCAGCAGTTTCGTTGGGACTAGCGGTTGGAGCACAGATACGCAGTATTTT. Its protein product is CASSFVGTSGWSTDTQYF.

The rearrangement joins TRBV12-3 or TRBV12-4 to TRBJ1-2, with D maybe TRBD1 (5 bases). V shed 2 bases and J shed 6 bases, with 10 bases lying between them. The CDR3 runs 13 residues. CDR3 loop: CASSLRTGHGYTF. The CDR3 bases are TGTGCCAGCAGTTTAAGGACGGGACATGGCTACACCTTC.

To note about this clonotype: This may stem from a read error, because a much larger clone lies one nucleotide away. The chain has TRBV7-6 and TRBJ2-7; no clear D gene. The CDR3 is 15 amino acids. Between the trimmed V and J ends, which lost 3 bases and 2 bases, there was a span of 14 bases. Per the germline V gene, CDR1 is SGHVS and CDR2 is FNYEAQ. CDR3: CASSFRVTDTYEQYF. Written as DNA, the CDR3 is TGTGCCAGCAGCTTCCGAGTCACGGATACCTACGAGCAGTACTTC.